This TCR beta chain was identified in a study of T cells in Graves' hyperthyroidism and ophthalmopathy. Study-level information: Blood from the periphery was taken at initial diagnosis, before any treatment.

CDR1 is MDHEN, CDR2 SYDVKM, per germline. The CDR3 has 15 residues. V gave up 6 bases and J gave up 3 bases; unmatched junction bases: 6. Using RNA transcripts as the source, TCR beta CDR3 regions were amplified. TCR CDR3 regions were first amplified by RT-PCR with HTBI primers. TCRdb itself ran the multiplex PCR reads through MiXCR, one entry per CDR3 protein. The top ten clones hold around 79% of a sample with about 400,000 distinct CDR3 sequences, more than 20% of them seen once. This clonotype has a count of ten or more. Participants, patients aged 18 to 65, had newly diagnosed hyperthyroidism with a duration under 2 months. A patient was excluded if there was uncontrolled infection, other autoimmune disease, pregnancy or lactation.

The TCR sequence derives from a man aged 50-59 years with Graves' hyperthyroidism. V gene TRBV28 combines with J gene TRBJ2-1; 9 bases line up with TRBD2. Specimen: blood. CDR3 nucleotides: TGTGCCAGCAGCTCCCTAGCGGGACTCTACAATGAGCAGTTCTTC. It translates to CASSSLAGLYNEQFF.